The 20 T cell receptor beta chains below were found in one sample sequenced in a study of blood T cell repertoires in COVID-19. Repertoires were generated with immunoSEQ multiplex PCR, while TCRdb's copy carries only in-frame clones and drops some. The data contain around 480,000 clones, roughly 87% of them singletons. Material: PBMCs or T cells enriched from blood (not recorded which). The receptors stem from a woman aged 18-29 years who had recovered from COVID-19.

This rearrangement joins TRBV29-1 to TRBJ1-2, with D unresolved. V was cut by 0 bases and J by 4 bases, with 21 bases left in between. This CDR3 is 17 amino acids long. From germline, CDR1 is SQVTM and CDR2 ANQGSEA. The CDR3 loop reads CSVEEVDSPATFYGYTF. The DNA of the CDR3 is TGCAGCGTTGAAGAAGTCGACTCGCCGGCGACCTTCTATGGCTACACCTTC.

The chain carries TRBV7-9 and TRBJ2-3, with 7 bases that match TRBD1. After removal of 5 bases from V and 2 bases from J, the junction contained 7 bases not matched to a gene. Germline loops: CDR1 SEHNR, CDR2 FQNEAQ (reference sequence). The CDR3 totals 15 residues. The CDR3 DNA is TGTGCCAGCAGCCCTCCTGGACAGGACACAGATACGCAGTATTTT. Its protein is CASSPPGQDTDTQYF. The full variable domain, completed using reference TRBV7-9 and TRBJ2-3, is DTGVSQNPRHKITKRGQNVTFRCDPISEHNRLYWYRQTLGQGPEFLTYFQNEAQLEKSRLLSDRFSAERPKGSFSTLEIQRTEQGDSAMYLCASSPPGQDTDTQYFGPGTRLTVL.

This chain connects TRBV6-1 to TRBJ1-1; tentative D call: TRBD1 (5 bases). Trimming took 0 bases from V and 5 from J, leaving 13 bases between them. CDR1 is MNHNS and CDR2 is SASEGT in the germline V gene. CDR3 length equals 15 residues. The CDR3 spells CASSEALLGGTEAFF. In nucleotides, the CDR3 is TGTGCCAGCAGTGAAGCGCTTCTGGGGGGAACTGAAGCTTTCTTT.

CDR3 coding DNA: TGTGCCAGCAGCCGTCCGGGACAACTAAGCACCGGGGAGCTGTTTTTT. Its protein product is CASSRPGQLSTGELFF. V gene TRBV5-6 combines with J gene TRBJ2-2; D perhaps matches TRBD1 (6 bases). The CDR3 is 16 amino acids. Per the germline V gene, CDR1 is SGHDT and CDR2 is YYEEEE. V lost 4 bases and J lost 4, with 17 bases in between.

CDR3 DNA: TGCGCCAGCAGCTCGCCTCTAGCGGGGGAGGGTGAGCAGTTCTTC. Translation: CASSSPLAGEGEQFF. The chain carries TRBV5-1 and TRBJ2-1; TRBD2 aligns across 10 bases. CDR1 and CDR2 (germline): SGHRS, YFSETQ. CDR3 length: 15 amino acids. J lost 9 bases, V lost 3 bases, and 9 bases had no gene match.

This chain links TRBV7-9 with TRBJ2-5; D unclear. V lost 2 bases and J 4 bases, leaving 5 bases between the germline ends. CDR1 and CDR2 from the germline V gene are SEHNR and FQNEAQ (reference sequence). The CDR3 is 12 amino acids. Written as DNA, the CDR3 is TGTGCCAGCAGCTTATCCTCAGAGACCCAGTACTTC. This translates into CASSLSSETQYF.

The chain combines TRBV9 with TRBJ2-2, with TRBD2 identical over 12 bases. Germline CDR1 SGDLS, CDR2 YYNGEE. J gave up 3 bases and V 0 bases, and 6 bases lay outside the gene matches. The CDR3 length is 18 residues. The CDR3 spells CASSVELAGGGYTGELFF. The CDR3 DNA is TGTGCCAGCAGCGTAGAACTAGCGGGGGGCGGGTACACCGGGGAGCTGTTTTTT.

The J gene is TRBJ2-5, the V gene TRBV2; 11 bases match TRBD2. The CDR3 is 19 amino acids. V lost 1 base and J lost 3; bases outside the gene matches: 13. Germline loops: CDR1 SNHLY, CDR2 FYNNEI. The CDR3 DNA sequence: TGTGCCAGCAGTGAAGTATTGGTCGCGGGGACTAGCGGAAAAGAGACCCAGTACTTC. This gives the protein CASSEVLVAGTSGKETQYF.

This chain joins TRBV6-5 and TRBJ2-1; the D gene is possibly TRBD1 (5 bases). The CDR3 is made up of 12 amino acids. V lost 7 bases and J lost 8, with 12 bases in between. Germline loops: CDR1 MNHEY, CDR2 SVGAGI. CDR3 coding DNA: TGTGCCAGCACCAGCTTAGGGGATGAGCAGTTCTTC. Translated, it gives CASTSLGDEQFF.

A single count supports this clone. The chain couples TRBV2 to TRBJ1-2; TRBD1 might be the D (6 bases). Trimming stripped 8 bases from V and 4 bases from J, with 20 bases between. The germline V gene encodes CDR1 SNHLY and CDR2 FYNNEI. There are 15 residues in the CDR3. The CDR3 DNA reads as TGTGCCAGCCGACGGACAGCTGTCGACTCCTATGGCTACACCTTC. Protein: CASRRTAVDSYGYTF.

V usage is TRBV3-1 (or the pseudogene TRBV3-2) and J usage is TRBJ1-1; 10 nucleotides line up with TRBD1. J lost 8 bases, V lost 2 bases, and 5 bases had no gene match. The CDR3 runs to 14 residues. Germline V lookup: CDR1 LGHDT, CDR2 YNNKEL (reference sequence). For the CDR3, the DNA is TGTGCCAGCAGCCAAAACCGGGACAGGGGCGAAGCTTTCTTT. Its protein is CASSQNRDRGEAFF.

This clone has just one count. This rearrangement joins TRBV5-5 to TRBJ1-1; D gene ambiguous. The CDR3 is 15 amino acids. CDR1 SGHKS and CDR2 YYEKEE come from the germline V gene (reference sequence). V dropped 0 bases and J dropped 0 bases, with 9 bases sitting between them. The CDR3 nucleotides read TGTGCCAGCAGCTTGGAGCGTCGGGTGAACACTGAAGCTTTCTTT. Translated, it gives CASSLERRVNTEAFF.

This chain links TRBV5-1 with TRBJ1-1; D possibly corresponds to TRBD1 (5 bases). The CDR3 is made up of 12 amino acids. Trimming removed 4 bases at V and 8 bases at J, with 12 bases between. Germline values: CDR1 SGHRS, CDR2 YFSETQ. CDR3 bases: TGCGCCAGCAGCCAACCCGGACAAGAAGCTTTCTTT. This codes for CASSQPGQEAFF.

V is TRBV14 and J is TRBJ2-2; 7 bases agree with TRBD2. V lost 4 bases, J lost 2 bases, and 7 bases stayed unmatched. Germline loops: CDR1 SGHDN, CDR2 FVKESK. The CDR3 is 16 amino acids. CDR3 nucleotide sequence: TGTGCCAGCAGCCCCCTAGCGGCAGCAAACACCGGGGAGCTGTTTTTT. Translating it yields CASSPLAAANTGELFF.

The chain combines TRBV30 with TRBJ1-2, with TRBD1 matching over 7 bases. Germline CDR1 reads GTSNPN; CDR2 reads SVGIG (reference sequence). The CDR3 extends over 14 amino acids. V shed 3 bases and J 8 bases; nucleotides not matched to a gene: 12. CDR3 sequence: CAWSRYMRGQGYTF. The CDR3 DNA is TGTGCCTGGAGCCGCTATATGAGGGGGCAAGGCTACACCTTC.

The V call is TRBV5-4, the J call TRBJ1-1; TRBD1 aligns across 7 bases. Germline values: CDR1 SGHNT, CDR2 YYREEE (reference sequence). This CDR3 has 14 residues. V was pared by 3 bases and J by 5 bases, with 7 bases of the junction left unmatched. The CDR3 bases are TGTGCCAGCAGCTACTCCGTACAGGGGACTGAAGCTTTCTTT. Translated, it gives CASSYSVQGTEAFF.

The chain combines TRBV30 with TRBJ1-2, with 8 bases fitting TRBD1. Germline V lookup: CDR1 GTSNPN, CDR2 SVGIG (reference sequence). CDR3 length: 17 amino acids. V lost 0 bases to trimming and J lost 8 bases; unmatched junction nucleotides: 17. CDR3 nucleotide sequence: TGTGCCTGGAGTGTCACGACAGGGGCGATTTTTTCCTTCGGCTACACCTTC. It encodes CAWSVTTGAIFSFGYTF.

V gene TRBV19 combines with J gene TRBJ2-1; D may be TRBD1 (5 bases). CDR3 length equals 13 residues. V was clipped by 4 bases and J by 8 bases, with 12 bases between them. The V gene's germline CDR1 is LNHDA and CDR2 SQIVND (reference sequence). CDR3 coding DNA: TGTGCCAGTAGTAAGGGGTATGGGGATGAGCAGTTCTTC. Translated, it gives CASSKGYGDEQFF. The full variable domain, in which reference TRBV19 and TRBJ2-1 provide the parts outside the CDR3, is DGGITQSPKYLFRKEGQNVTLSCEQNLNHDAMYWYRQDPGQGLRLIYYSQIVNDFQKGDIAEGYSVSREKKESFPLTVTSAQKNPTAFYLCASSKGYGDEQFFGPGTRLTVL.

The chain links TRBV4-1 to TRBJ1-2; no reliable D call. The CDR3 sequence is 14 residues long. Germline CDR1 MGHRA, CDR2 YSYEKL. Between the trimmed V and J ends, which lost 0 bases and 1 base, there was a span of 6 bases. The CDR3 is CASSQDPVNYGYTF. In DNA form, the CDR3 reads TGCGCCAGCAGCCAAGATCCAGTTAACTATGGCTACACCTTC.

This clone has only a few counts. CDR3 in DNA: TGTGCCAGCAGCGTAGGGAGCGGGGGGAACCAAGAGACCCAGTACTTC. Amino acids: CASSVGSGGNQETQYF. The V and J genes are TRBV9 and TRBJ2-5, with 9 bases fitting TRBD2. The CDR3 has 16 amino acids. Germline assignment: CDR1 SGDLS and CDR2 YYNGEE. Trimming removed 0 bases from V and 0 bases from J; junction bases left unmatched: 3.